This is a list of T cell receptor beta chains from one sample in a study of shared clonotypes between healthy human individuals. TCRdb's copy holds only in-frame clones and misses some; the assay was immunoSEQ multiplex PCR. Counted here are 2 million to 2.5 million clones, roughly 92% occurring once; the ten biggest clones make up about 0.36%. Sequencing used naive CD4+ T cells from PBMCs. The receptors here all came from a man younger than 35 in good health. Some clones in this sample may be carry-over from other donors' samples. Each CDR3 is given with its conserved first and last residue. The D gene is left open where the match is weak. Size is stated for part of the rows, as once, few or many counts, or as a class when the clone is expanded.

d_gene: TRBD2; v_gene: TRBV18; abundance: .; j_gene: TRBJ2-5; len: 16; CDR3aa: CASSSLAGGSGETQYF; CDR3nt: TGTGCCAGCTCATCCCTAGCGGGAGGCTCTGGAGAGACCCAGTACTTC
d_gene: .; v_gene: TRBV28; abundance: .; j_gene: TRBJ2-7; len: 14; CDR3aa: CASNPASALYEQYF; CDR3nt: TGTGCCAGCAACCCCGCTAGTGCCCTCTACGAGCAGTACTTC
d_gene: .; v_gene: TRBV6-1; abundance: .; j_gene: TRBJ1-5; len: 15; CDR3aa: CASSRDTIRGRPQHF; CDR3nt: TGTGCCAGCAGCCGAGACACTATCAGGGGAAGGCCCCAGCATTTT
d_gene: TRBD1; v_gene: TRBV6-1; abundance: .; j_gene: TRBJ2-1; len: 13; CDR3aa: CASRQGADNEQFF; CDR3nt: TGTGCCAGCAGGCAGGGGGCCGACAATGAGCAGTTCTTC
d_gene: TRBD2; v_gene: TRBV5-1; abundance: .; j_gene: TRBJ2-3; len: 16; CDR3aa: CASSLASSGSPDTQYF; CDR3nt: TGCGCCAGCAGCTTGGCGTCTAGCGGGAGTCCAGATACGCAGTATTTT
d_gene: TRBD1; v_gene: TRBV29-1; abundance: .; j_gene: TRBJ2-1; len: 13; CDR3aa: CSVGTGKRNEQFF; CDR3nt: TGCAGCGTTGGGACAGGGAAGAGAAATGAGCAGTTCTTC
d_gene: .; v_gene: TRBV4-2; abundance: .; j_gene: TRBJ2-6; len: 14; CDR3aa: CATEKSSGANVLTF; CDR3nt: TGTGCCACCGAAAAGAGCTCTGGGGCCAACGTCCTGACTTTC
d_gene: .; v_gene: TRBV19; abundance: once; j_gene: TRBJ1-5; len: 14; CDR3aa: CASSINRDHQPQHF; CDR3nt: TGTGCCAGTAGTATAAACAGGGATCATCAGCCCCAGCATTTT
d_gene: .; v_gene: TRBV19; abundance: .; j_gene: TRBJ1-1; len: 15; CDR3aa: CASSIGTTWGTEAFF; CDR3nt: TGTGCCAGTAGTATTGGGACCACCTGGGGCACTGAAGCTTTCTTT
d_gene: TRBD2; v_gene: TRBV27; abundance: once; j_gene: TRBJ2-1; len: 16; CDR3aa: CASSLPGGGRYNEQFF; CDR3nt: TGTGCCAGCAGTTTGCCGGGAGGAGGACGCTACAATGAGCAGTTCTTC
d_gene: TRBD1; v_gene: TRBV2; abundance: .; j_gene: TRBJ1-3; len: 14; CDR3aa: CASSNDRGGNTIYF; CDR3nt: TGTGCCAGCAGCAACGACAGGGGTGGAAACACCATATATTTT
d_gene: TRBD1; v_gene: TRBV7-8; abundance: .; j_gene: TRBJ1-5; len: 16; CDR3aa: CASSLAPTGVGQPQHF; CDR3nt: TGTGCCAGCAGCTTAGCCCCTACAGGGGTCGGCCAGCCCCAGCATTTT
d_gene: .; v_gene: TRBV5-1; abundance: .; j_gene: TRBJ2-5; len: 14; CDR3aa: CASSWDAAQETQYF; CDR3nt: TGCGCCAGCAGCTGGGACGCCGCCCAAGAGACCCAGTACTTC
d_gene: .; v_gene: TRBV5-4; abundance: .; j_gene: TRBJ2-3; len: 16; CDR3aa: CASSLGAGPSTDTQYF; CDR3nt: TGTGCCAGCAGCTTGGGGGCAGGCCCTAGCACAGATACGCAGTATTTT
d_gene: .; v_gene: TRBV6-1; abundance: .; j_gene: TRBJ2-2; len: 15; CDR3aa: CASSEIGGAPGELFF; CDR3nt: TGTGCCAGCAGTGAAATAGGGGGGGCGCCCGGGGAGCTGTTTTTT
d_gene: .; v_gene: TRBV2; abundance: .; j_gene: TRBJ2-7; len: 15; CDR3aa: CASRSPSGGTYEQYF; CDR3nt: TGTGCCAGCAGATCCCCCTCTGGGGGTACTTACGAGCAGTACTTC
d_gene: .; v_gene: TRBV18; abundance: .; j_gene: TRBJ2-1; len: 15; CDR3aa: CASSLSESSLSEQFF; CDR3nt: TGTGCCAGCTCACTATCAGAGTCTAGTTTATCTGAGCAGTTCTTC
d_gene: TRBD1; v_gene: TRBV7-9; abundance: .; j_gene: TRBJ1-5; len: 13; CDR3aa: CASSLRDSGSQHF; CDR3nt: TGTGCCAGCAGCTTACGGGACAGCGGGTCCCAGCATTTT
d_gene: .; v_gene: TRBV4-1; abundance: .; j_gene: TRBJ2-4; len: 15; CDR3aa: CASSQEKPGTRIQYF; CDR3nt: TGCGCCAGCAGCCAAGAAAAGCCGGGGACACGCATTCAGTACTTC
d_gene: .; v_gene: TRBV10-2; abundance: .; j_gene: TRBJ2-1; len: 14; CDR3aa: CASSEHVRLNEQFF; CDR3nt: TGCGCCAGCAGTGAGCACGTTCGTTTGAATGAGCAGTTCTTC
d_gene: .; v_gene: TRBV7-2; abundance: .; j_gene: TRBJ1-1; len: 16; CDR3aa: CASSLLRGPPDTEAFF; CDR3nt: TGTGCCAGCAGCCTCTTGCGCGGCCCGCCAGACACTGAAGCTTTCTTT
d_gene: .; v_gene: TRBV9; abundance: .; j_gene: TRBJ1-3; len: 17; CDR3aa: CASSVGRGTGAGNTIYF; CDR3nt: TGTGCCAGCAGCGTAGGAAGAGGGACGGGAGCTGGAAACACCATATATTTT
d_gene: .; v_gene: TRBV28; abundance: .; j_gene: TRBJ2-5; len: 15; CDR3aa: CASSSFGAAFYEQYF; CDR3nt: .
d_gene: TRBD2; v_gene: TRBV5-1; abundance: .; j_gene: TRBJ2-5; len: 17; CDR3aa: CASSRSVTGRVGETQYF; CDR3nt: TGCGCCAGCAGCCGCTCCGTGACTGGGAGGGTAGGCGAGACCCAGTACTTC
d_gene: TRBD2; v_gene: TRBV5-1; abundance: .; j_gene: TRBJ2-3; len: 15; CDR3aa: CASSLLAGSTDTQYF; CDR3nt: TGCGCCAGCAGCTTACTAGCGGGATCGACAGATACGCAGTATTTT
d_gene: .; v_gene: TRBV7-2; abundance: .; j_gene: TRBJ1-2; len: 14; CDR3aa: CASSQGRQNYGYTF; CDR3nt: TGTGCCAGCAGCCAAGGACGACAGAACTATGGCTACACCTTC
d_gene: .; v_gene: TRBV6-1; abundance: once; j_gene: TRBJ1-5; len: 15; CDR3aa: CASRWGQASNQPQHF; CDR3nt: TGTGCCAGCAGATGGGGGCAGGCCAGCAATCAGCCCCAGCATTTT
d_gene: TRBD2; v_gene: TRBV5-4; abundance: .; j_gene: TRBJ2-3; len: 17; CDR3aa: CASSFKPPGLVLDTQYF; CDR3nt: TGTGCCAGCAGCTTCAAACCGCCGGGACTAGTGCTAGATACGCAGTATTTT
d_gene: .; v_gene: TRBV4-3; abundance: .; j_gene: TRBJ1-1; len: 14; CDR3aa: CASSQEGGGTEAFF; CDR3nt: TGCGCCAGCAGCCAAGAAGGGGGGGGCACTGAAGCTTTCTTT
d_gene: TRBD1; v_gene: TRBV28; abundance: .; j_gene: TRBJ1-4; len: 15; CDR3aa: CASSSPGQANEKLFF; CDR3nt: TGTGCCAGCAGTTCTCCGGGACAGGCTAATGAAAAACTGTTTTTT
d_gene: TRBD2; v_gene: TRBV10-3; abundance: .; j_gene: TRBJ2-3; len: 15; CDR3aa: CAITPAGRGADTQYF; CDR3nt: TGTGCCATCACCCCTGCAGGCCGGGGGGCAGATACGCAGTATTTT
d_gene: .; v_gene: TRBV7-3; abundance: .; j_gene: TRBJ2-1; len: 16; CDR3aa: CASSLWGKQLYNEQFF; CDR3nt: TGTGCCAGCAGCTTATGGGGGAAACAACTCTACAATGAGCAGTTCTTC
d_gene: .; v_gene: TRBV18; abundance: .; j_gene: TRBJ2-7; len: 13; CDR3aa: CASSPPGSYEQYF; CDR3nt: TGTGCCAGCTCACCACCGGGCTCCTACGAGCAGTACTTC
d_gene: .; v_gene: TRBV9; abundance: .; j_gene: TRBJ1-1; len: 13; CDR3aa: CASSATNSFEAFF; CDR3nt: TGTGCCAGCAGTGCTACCAACAGCTTTGAAGCTTTCTTT
d_gene: .; v_gene: TRBV7-6; abundance: .; j_gene: TRBJ1-3; len: 15; CDR3aa: CASGEQGRGGNTIYF; CDR3nt: TGTGCCAGCGGGGAACAGGGAAGAGGTGGAAACACCATATATTTT
d_gene: .; v_gene: TRBV9; abundance: .; j_gene: TRBJ2-1; len: 15; CDR3aa: CASSASRVPGYEQFF; CDR3nt: TGTGCCAGCAGCGCCTCTCGCGTGCCAGGGTATGAGCAGTTCTTC
d_gene: .; v_gene: TRBV28; abundance: .; j_gene: TRBJ1-5; len: 13; CDR3aa: CASLGEGSKPQHF; CDR3nt: TGTGCCAGCCTTGGGGAGGGTTCGAAGCCCCAGCATTTT
d_gene: TRBD1; v_gene: TRBV28; abundance: .; j_gene: TRBJ1-1; len: 12; CDR3aa: CASSFQTGGAFF; CDR3nt: TGTGCCAGCAGTTTCCAGACAGGGGGAGCTTTCTTT
d_gene: TRBD2; v_gene: TRBV27; abundance: .; j_gene: TRBJ2-1; len: 18; CDR3aa: CASSPRVAGSGPHNEQFF; CDR3nt: TGTGCCAGCAGTCCTAGAGTTGCGGGTAGCGGGCCCCACAATGAGCAGTTCTTC
d_gene: .; v_gene: TRBV6-1; abundance: .; j_gene: TRBJ1-2; len: 11; CDR3aa: CASSDGWGYTF; CDR3nt: TGTGCCAGCAGCGACGGGTGGGGCTACACCTTC
d_gene: .; v_gene: TRBV28; abundance: once; j_gene: TRBJ2-1; len: 13; CDR3aa: CASTLYRKGEQFF; CDR3nt: TGTGCCAGCACCCTCTATAGGAAGGGTGAGCAGTTCTTC
d_gene: TRBD1; v_gene: TRBV19; abundance: .; j_gene: TRBJ2-3; len: 16; CDR3aa: CASSRWGQISTDTQYF; CDR3nt: TGTGCCAGTAGTAGGTGGGGACAGATTAGCACAGATACGCAGTATTTT
d_gene: .; v_gene: TRBV6-6; abundance: .; j_gene: TRBJ2-2; len: 15; CDR3aa: CASKTGGMGSGELFF; CDR3nt: TGTGCCAGCAAGACGGGTGGAATGGGGTCCGGGGAGCTGTTTTTT
d_gene: .; v_gene: TRBV30; abundance: once; j_gene: TRBJ2-1; len: 15; CDR3aa: CAWRDTRTMRNEQFF; CDR3nt: TGTGCCTGGAGGGATACTAGGACGATGCGCAATGAGCAGTTCTTC
d_gene: .; v_gene: TRBV7-2; abundance: .; j_gene: TRBJ2-7; len: 14; CDR3aa: CASSLQASIYEQYF; CDR3nt: TGTGCCAGCAGCTTACAGGCTTCGATCTACGAGCAGTACTTC
d_gene: TRBD1; v_gene: TRBV28; abundance: .; j_gene: TRBJ1-4; len: 15; CDR3aa: CASSSPGGRDEKLFF; CDR3nt: TGTGCCAGCAGCAGCCCAGGGGGCCGGGATGAAAAACTGTTTTTT
d_gene: .; v_gene: TRBV2; abundance: .; j_gene: TRBJ1-4; len: 14; CDR3aa: CASTREELNEKLFF; CDR3nt: TGTGCCAGCACCAGGGAGGAGCTTAATGAAAAACTGTTTTTT
d_gene: .; v_gene: TRBV12-2; abundance: .; j_gene: TRBJ1-3; len: 14; CDR3aa: CASRHRPCGNTIYF; CDR3nt: TGTGCAAGTCGCCACAGGCCTTGTGGAAACACCATATATTTT
d_gene: TRBD1; v_gene: TRBV7-7; abundance: once; j_gene: TRBJ2-2; len: 14; CDR3aa: CASSPGQVTGELFF; CDR3nt: TGTGCCAGCAGCCCCGGACAGGTTACCGGGGAGCTGTTTTTT
d_gene: .; v_gene: TRBV7-2; abundance: .; j_gene: TRBJ2-5; len: 15; CDR3aa: CASSFQRGGGETQYF; CDR3nt: TGTGCCAGCAGCTTTCAACGAGGGGGAGGAGAGACCCAGTACTTC
d_gene: TRBD2; v_gene: TRBV5-4; abundance: .; j_gene: TRBJ2-1; len: 15; CDR3aa: CASSLGGTSGNEQFF; CDR3nt: TGTGCCAGCAGCTTGGGGGGGACTAGTGGGAATGAGCAGTTCTTC
d_gene: TRBD2; v_gene: TRBV10-3; abundance: .; j_gene: TRBJ2-1; len: 18; CDR3aa: CAISERKGLAERWDEQFF; CDR3nt: TGTGCCATCAGTGAGAGGAAGGGACTAGCGGAACGATGGGATGAGCAGTTCTTC
d_gene: TRBD2; v_gene: TRBV5-1; abundance: .; j_gene: TRBJ2-7; len: 16; CDR3aa: CASSWTGTSGQYEQYF; CDR3nt: TGCGCCAGCAGCTGGACCGGGACTAGCGGGCAATACGAGCAGTACTTC
d_gene: .; v_gene: TRBV28; abundance: .; j_gene: TRBJ2-2; len: 15; CDR3aa: CASSRGHLGPGELFF; CDR3nt: TGTGCCAGCAGCCGTGGACACCTAGGGCCCGGGGAGCTGTTTTTT
d_gene: .; v_gene: TRBV4-2; abundance: .; j_gene: TRBJ2-3; len: 15; CDR3aa: CASSPGAFSTDTQYF; CDR3nt: TGTGCCAGCAGCCCAGGGGCGTTTTCCACAGATACGCAGTATTTT
d_gene: TRBD1; v_gene: TRBV15; abundance: .; j_gene: TRBJ1-4; len: 17; CDR3aa: CATSRGIRTGMNEKLFF; CDR3nt: TGTGCCACCAGCAGAGGGATTAGGACAGGGATGAATGAAAAACTGTTTTTT
d_gene: TRBD1; v_gene: TRBV28; abundance: .; j_gene: TRBJ1-5; len: 15; CDR3aa: CASSLGGGGNQPQHF; CDR3nt: TGTGCCAGCAGTTTAGGAGGGGGCGGCAATCAGCCCCAGCATTTT
d_gene: .; v_gene: TRBV2; abundance: .; j_gene: TRBJ1-2; len: 14; CDR3aa: CASTRGGPVEGYTF; CDR3nt: TGTGCCAGCACCCGGGGGGGCCCGGTAGAAGGCTACACCTTC
d_gene: .; v_gene: TRBV6-5; abundance: .; j_gene: TRBJ1-5; len: 14; CDR3aa: CASRRTQSNQPQHF; CDR3nt: TGTGCCAGCCGTAGGACTCAGAGCAATCAGCCCCAGCATTTT